The 5 T cell receptor beta chains given below trace back to one sample, sequenced in a study of blood T cell repertoires in COVID-19. This table comes from immunoSEQ multiplex PCR, and its TCRdb copy is limited to in-frame clones, with some not included. This sample has roughly 160,000 clones, with over 75% found just once. The sample taken for sequencing was PBMCs or T cells enriched from blood (not recorded which). The receptors come from a woman aged 40 to 50 with acute COVID-19.

V gene TRBV25-1 combines with J gene TRBJ1-3; 8 nucleotides agree with TRBD1. The CDR3 has 15 residues. Germline V gene sequence: CDR1 MGHDK, CDR2 SYGVNS. With 3 bases clipped from V and 2 bases from J, the junction kept 3 bases outside the gene matches. DNA for the CDR3: TGTGCCAGCAGTGAGATGACAGGGGCTGGAAACACCATATATTTT. Its translation: CASSEMTGAGNTIYF. Combining the CDR3 with reference TRBV25-1 and TRBJ1-3 gives the whole variable domain EADIYQTPRYLVIGTGKKITLECSQTMGHDKMYWYQQDPGMELHLIHYSYGVNSTEKGDLSSESTVSRIRTEHFPLTLESARPSHTSQYLCASSEMTGAGNTIYFGEGSWLTVV.

In its sample, this clone was seen a few times. The chain uses TRBV6-1 and TRBJ1-6; a weak D match, TRBD1 (5 bases). This CDR3 contains 15 residues. The V end was cut by 2 bases, the J end by 8 bases, with 13 bases between. Germline CDR1 is MNHNS and CDR2 is SASEGT. The CDR3 bases are TGTGCCAGCAGTGAAACGGGACTATCCTATTCACCCCTCCACTTT. It yields the protein CASSETGLSYSPLHF.

This clone has only one observation. The chain joins TRBV15 to TRBJ1-2, with TRBD1 matching over 8 bases. The CDR3 runs 15 residues. V lost 1 base to trimming and J lost 1 base; unmatched junction nucleotides: 2. From germline, CDR1 is LNHNV and CDR2 YYDKDF (reference sequence). CDR3 DNA sequence: TGTGCCACCAGCAGAGGACAGGGGATTAACTATGGCTACACCTTC. Residues: CATSRGQGINYGYTF.

This clone was counted between two and nine times. CDR3: CASSFFRQGNSPLHF. The CDR3 coding sequence is TGTGCCAGCAGCTTCTTTCGGCAGGGTAATTCACCCCTCCACTTT. This rearrangement joins TRBV3-1 (or the pseudogene TRBV3-2) to TRBJ1-6, with a tentative D call TRBD1 (5 bases). CDR3 length equals 15 residues. Germline CDR1 LGHDT, CDR2 YNNKEL (reference sequence). V was cut by 5 bases and J by 6 bases, with 14 bases left in between.

V gene TRBV6-5 combines with J gene TRBJ2-1, with D perhaps TRBD1 (5 bases). CDR3 length: 14 amino acids. Germline CDR1 is MNHEY and CDR2 is SVGAGI. With 2 bases removed from V and 2 bases from J, the gap between germline ends came to 7 bases. The CDR3 region is CASSYGAPYNEQFF. CDR3 nucleotide sequence: TGTGCCAGCAGTTACGGGGCTCCCTACAATGAGCAGTTCTTC.